This T cell receptor beta chain was sequenced in a study of T cells in Graves' hyperthyroidism and ophthalmopathy. Authors of the study amplified TCR beta CDR3 regions from RNA transcripts. RT-PCR in the first round (using the HTBI primer set) targeted the TCR CDR3. TCRdb reprocessed the multiplex PCR reads via MiXCR and lists one record per CDR3 protein. The sample holds roughly 640,000 distinct CDR3 sequences, around 15% seen once. Diagnostic decisions used clinical symptoms, serum thyroxine and TRAb, thyroid ultrasound and orbital computed tomography. Fresh 10 ml peripheral blood yielded PBMCs. This clonotype was counted only a few times. The clonotype comes from a woman aged 40 to 50 with Graves' ophthalmopathy. The specimen sequenced was blood.

The CDR3 is CASSPHFSGELFF. CDR3 nucleotides: TGTGCCAGTAGTCCCCATTTCTCCGGGGAGCTGTTTTTT. This chain connects TRBV19 to TRBJ2-2; D not resolved. Trimming removed 5 bases from V and 6 bases from J, with 10 bases in between. The CDR3 totals 13 residues. In germline, CDR1 is LNHDA, CDR2 SQIVND (reference sequence).